The 2 T cell receptor beta chains presented below share a single source sample, sequenced in a study of blood T cell repertoires in COVID-19. Here immunoSEQ multiplex PCR was the method, and the copy in TCRdb shows in-frame clones only, minus some. The sample includes roughly 160,000 clones, 70% to 90% of them seen just once. The sequencing sample was made of peripheral blood. The receptors originated from an elderly man with COVID-19, enrolled during active disease.

The chain joins TRBV7-2 to TRBJ2-2, with 10 bases lining up with TRBD2. Looked up from germline, CDR1 is SGHTA and CDR2 is FQGNSA. J was trimmed by 1 base and V by 3 bases; bases with no gene match: 2. This CDR3 is built from 16 residues. The CDR3 DNA sequence: TGTGCCAGCAGCTTTCGACTAGCGGGGAACACCGGGGAGCTGTTTTTT. This codes for CASSFRLAGNTGELFF.

This clone was seen a single time. The rearrangement links TRBV6-6 to TRBJ2-5, with 8 bases matching TRBD2. The V gene's germline CDR1 is MNHNY and CDR2 SVGAGI (reference sequence). Trimming at V came to 5 bases and at J to 9 bases, leaving 14 bases not matched to a gene. The CDR3 runs to 15 residues. The CDR3 coding sequence is TGTGCCAGCAGTCTTCAGACTAGGGCGGGAGGCGCCCAGTACTTC. Amino acids: CASSLQTRAGGAQYF.